The 29 T cell receptor beta chains below were found in one sample sequenced in a study of shared clonotypes between healthy human individuals. Profiled with immunoSEQ multiplex PCR; TCRdb holds only in-frame clones, not every one. The data hold about 590,000 clones, with over 95% observed a single time. CD45RO-negative cells were positively selected for CCR7, leaving out terminally differentiated effector memory CD45RA+ cells. The sample comprised naive CD8+ T cells sorted from blood. Every receptor here comes from a woman in her 30s in good health.

The chain couples TRBV19 to TRBJ2-5; D is perhaps TRBD2 (6 bases). Germline assignment: CDR1 LNHDA and CDR2 SQIVND (reference sequence). This CDR3 region has 15 residues. V was cut by 3 bases and J by 5 bases, with 16 bases left in between. The DNA for the CDR3 is TGTGCCAGTAGTATTTTCATCCGGGCGGGGGAGACCCAGTACTTC. This gives the protein CASSIFIRAGETQYF.

The chain carries TRBV27 and TRBJ1-5, with D hard to call. CDR1 is MNHEY, CDR2 SMNVEV, per germline (reference sequence). This CDR3 has 13 residues. The ends were cut back, 8 bases at V and 5 bases at J, with 13 bases in the middle. CDR3: CASRLQVDQPQHF. The DNA for the CDR3 is TGTGCCAGCCGTCTTCAGGTCGATCAGCCCCAGCATTTT.

The rearrangement links TRBV19 to TRBJ2-1; D is uncertain. From germline, CDR1 is LNHDA and CDR2 SQIVND (reference sequence). The CDR3 covers 13 residues. Trimming shortened V by 10 bases and J by 1 base, and 11 bases separated the two germline ends. DNA of the CDR3: TGTGCCACCGCCTTTGGGTCCTACAATGAGCAGTTCTTC. Its translation: CATAFGSYNEQFF.

The V call is TRBV4-1, the J call TRBJ2-1, with a possible D match to TRBD2 (5 bases). The V end lost 0 bases, the J end lost 7 bases, and 16 bases lay between the germline ends. Germline loops: CDR1 MGHRA, CDR2 YSYEKL. This CDR3 region has 16 residues. CDR3 nucleotide sequence: TGCGCCAGCAGCCAAGATCCCGCTCCGGGATATAATGAGCAGTTCTTC. This sequence encodes CASSQDPAPGYNEQFF.

The chain combines TRBV18 with TRBJ2-5; D ambiguous. Germline-derived CDR1 and CDR2 are KGHSH and LQKENI. The length of the CDR3 is 15 residues. The V and J ends lost 3 bases and 1 base respectively, with 12 bases between them. DNA for the CDR3: TGTGCCAGCTCACCGACCAGGAAGCCCCAAGAGACCCAGTACTTC. This encodes CASSPTRKPQETQYF.

This clone came up a few times. The chain employs TRBV15 and TRBJ1-2; D may be TRBD1 (6 bases). V lost 0 bases and J 1 base, leaving 9 bases between the germline ends. This CDR3 has 15 residues. Germline CDR1 LNHNV, CDR2 YYDKDF (reference sequence). As DNA, the CDR3 is TGTGCCACCAGCAGAGATCGGGGGCATAACTATGGCTACACCTTC. It codes for CATSRDRGHNYGYTF.

This clone is a singleton in its sample. The CDR3 sequence: CASSVAGATNEKLFF. DNA of the CDR3: TGTGCCAGCAGCGTAGCGGGAGCAACTAATGAAAAACTGTTTTTT. The chain carries TRBV9 and TRBJ1-4, with D uncertain. The CDR3 has 15 amino acids. Trimming removed 0 bases from V and 0 bases from J, with 6 bases in between. The germline V gene has CDR1 SGDLS and CDR2 YYNGEE. The complete variable domain, with remaining parts taken from reference TRBV9 and TRBJ1-4, reads DSGVTQTPKHLITATGQRVTLRCSPRSGDLSVYWYQQSLDQGLQFLIQYYNGEERAKGNILERFSAQQFPDLHSELNLSSLELGDSALYFCASSVAGATNEKLFFGSGTQLSVL.

The chain uses TRBV29-1 and TRBJ1-2, with D perhaps TRBD1 (5 bases). With 1 base removed from V and 7 bases from J, the gap between germline ends came to 16 bases. From germline, CDR1 is SQVTM and CDR2 ANQGSEA. The CDR3 is made up of 14 amino acids. In DNA form, the CDR3 reads TGCAGCGTTGAAGTTCAGGCCCAGGGATCTGGCTACACCTTC. This sequence encodes CSVEVQAQGSGYTF.

The chain is built from TRBV2 and TRBJ2-7; D call uncertain. V shed 2 bases and J shed 0 bases, with 11 bases lying between them. Germline CDR1 is SNHLY and CDR2 is FYNNEI. This CDR3 spans 15 amino acids. This chain's CDR3 is CASSEYAESSYEQYF. CDR3 nucleotides: TGTGCCAGCAGTGAATACGCGGAGAGCTCCTACGAGCAGTACTTC.

The chain couples TRBV6-5 to TRBJ2-1, with a tentative D call TRBD2 (6 bases). V shed 5 bases and J shed 6 bases, with 11 bases lying between them. The CDR3 spans 13 residues. Germline V gives CDR1 MNHEY, CDR2 SVGAGI. CDR3 sequence: CASSRGTLNEQFF. CDR3 in DNA: TGTGCCAGCAGTCGCGGGACTCTCAATGAGCAGTTCTTC.

To note about this clone: Other nucleotide sequences in the sample specify the same CDR3. The chain uses TRBV14 and TRBJ1-1, with D tentatively TRBD1 (5 bases). The CDR3 runs to 14 residues. CDR1 and CDR2 (germline): SGHDN, FVKESK. Trimming removed 3 bases at V and 0 bases at J, with 8 bases between. The CDR3 coding sequence is TGTGCCAGCAGCCAGGACACTTTGAACACTGAAGCTTTCTTT. It encodes CASSQDTLNTEAFF.

J is TRBJ2-1 and V is TRBV30, with no clear D. V was pared by 5 bases and J by 4 bases, with 15 bases between. This CDR3 has 14 amino acids. CDR1 and CDR2 from the germline V gene are GTSNPN and SVGIG (reference sequence). The CDR3 is CAWLDLYLYNEQFF. DNA for the CDR3: TGTGCCTGGCTCGACCTCTACCTTTACAATGAGCAGTTCTTC.

The chain joins TRBV9 to TRBJ1-3; D remains unclear. The CDR3 runs to 15 residues. V dropped 3 bases and J dropped 4 bases, with 14 bases sitting between them. Per the germline V gene, CDR1 is SGDLS and CDR2 is YYNGEE. CDR3 sequence reads: CASSDSYHEGNTIYF. The CDR3 DNA reads as TGTGCCAGCAGCGATTCGTATCACGAAGGAAACACCATATATTTT.

The chain combines TRBV28 with TRBJ2-7, with a possible D match to TRBD2 (5 bases). Trimming took 6 bases from V and 0 from J, leaving 18 bases between them. Germline CDR1 is MDHEN and CDR2 is SYDVKM. The length of the CDR3 is 16 residues. The CDR3 region is CASSPLGSGSSYEQYF. CDR3 coding DNA: TGTGCCAGCAGCCCACTCGGCTCGGGGAGCTCCTACGAGCAGTACTTC. Supplemented by reference TRBV28 and TRBJ2-7, the full variable domain reads DVKVTQSSRYLVKRTGEKVFLECVQDMDHENMFWYRQDPGLGLRLIYFSYDVKMKEKGDIPEGYSVSREKKERFSLILESASTNQTSMYLCASSPLGSGSSYEQYFGPGTRLTVT.

The chain couples TRBV6-5 to TRBJ1-4; TRBD1 might be the D (5 bases). CDR3 length equals 13 residues. From germline, CDR1 is MNHEY and CDR2 SVGAGI. V shed 5 bases and J shed 8 bases, with 12 bases lying between them. The CDR3 sequence: CASSQAGSEKLFF. DNA for the CDR3: TGTGCCAGCAGTCAGGCAGGGAGCGAAAAACTGTTTTTT.

This chain connects TRBV27 to TRBJ2-1; 15 bases are a match to TRBD2. This CDR3 has 16 amino acids. CDR1 MNHEY and CDR2 SMNVEV come from the germline V gene (reference sequence). After removal of 3 bases from V and 4 bases from J, the junction contained 1 base not matched to a gene. The CDR3 sequence: CASSFGTSGRYNEQFF. CDR3 coding DNA: TGTGCCAGCAGTTTCGGGACTAGCGGGAGGTACAATGAGCAGTTCTTC.

CDR3 sequence reads: CASSLRGRPPFYEQYF. CDR3 sequence (DNA): TGTGCCAGCAGCTTAAGGGGGCGGCCCCCGTTCTACGAGCAGTACTTC. The chain uses TRBV7-9 and TRBJ2-7; 7 positions match TRBD1. The germline CDR1 and CDR2 sequences are SEHNR and FQNEAQ (reference sequence). The CDR3 sequence is 16 residues long. The ends lost 2 bases at V and 3 bases at J; junction bases unmatched: 10. The entire variable domain, with the rest obtained from reference TRBV7-9 and TRBJ2-7, is as follows: DTGVSQNPRHKITKRGQNVTFRCDPISEHNRLYWYRQTLGQGPEFLTYFQNEAQLEKSRLLSDRFSAERPKGSFSTLEIQRTEQGDSAMYLCASSLRGRPPFYEQYFGPGTRLTVT.

CDR3: CASTLGGGSYEQYF. Written as DNA, the CDR3 is TGCGCCAGCACCCTGGGAGGGGGCTCCTACGAGCAGTACTTC. The chain combines TRBV5-1 with TRBJ2-5; tentative D call: TRBD2 (7 bases). The DNA end is more similar to TRBJ2-7, so the J call may be wrong. The V gene's germline CDR1 is SGHRS and CDR2 YFSETQ. CDR3 length: 14 residues.

The chain recombines TRBV29-1 with TRBJ2-1; TRBD2 matches 14 bases. From germline, CDR1 is SQVTM and CDR2 ANQGSEA. Trimming took 6 bases from V and 6 from J; bases not matched to a gene: 4. The CDR3 is made up of 14 amino acids. CDR3 DNA: TGCAGCGTGGGGACTAGCGGGAGTTTCAATGAGCAGTTCTTC. It encodes CSVGTSGSFNEQFF.

This clone was counted once. V is TRBV6-5 and J is TRBJ2-7; D is possibly TRBD1 or TRBD2 (5 bases each). The CDR3 has 14 residues. The germline V gene has CDR1 MNHEY and CDR2 SVGAGI. Trimming took off 2 bases at V and 2 bases at J, with 10 bases between the two ends. CDR3 region: CASSYGDAAYEQYF. CDR3 DNA: TGTGCCAGCAGTTACGGGGACGCAGCCTACGAGCAGTACTTC.

The chain has TRBV9 and TRBJ2-3, with D perhaps being TRBD1 or TRBD2 (5 bases each). V was pared by 3 bases and J by 3 bases, with 20 bases between. The CDR3 contains 17 residues. The germline V gene encodes CDR1 SGDLS and CDR2 YYNGEE. The CDR3 region has the DNA TGTGCCAGCAGCGGCGCCCCTCAGGGAGTCCGGACAGATACGCAGTATTTT. Its translation is CASSGAPQGVRTDTQYF.

CDR3 region: CAWLTGGLNSPLHF. DNA for the CDR3: TGTGCCTGGCTGACAGGGGGCCTTAATTCACCCCTCCACTTT. The rearrangement joins TRBV30 to TRBJ1-6; 10 nucleotides align to TRBD1. The CDR3 has 14 residues. Germline lookup yields CDR1 GTSNPN and CDR2 SVGIG (reference sequence). The ends lost 5 bases at V and 6 bases at J; junction bases unmatched: 4.

This clone has only one observation. V is TRBV14 and J is TRBJ2-1; no clear D. Germline CDR1 SGHDN, CDR2 FVKESK. Deletions cut 1 base from V and 1 base from J, with 8 bases between. The CDR3 length is 15 residues. In nucleotides, the CDR3 is TGTGCCAGCAGCCAAGTATTGAGTTCCTACAATGAGCAGTTCTTC. Its protein is CASSQVLSSYNEQFF.

This clone was counted a single time. The chain is built from TRBV28 and TRBJ2-3; D assignment may be TRBD1 or TRBD2 (5 bases each). With 6 bases removed from V and 1 base from J, the gap between germline ends came to 20 bases. This CDR3 region has 17 residues. Per the germline V gene, CDR1 is MDHEN and CDR2 is SYDVKM. The CDR3 loop is CASSLDPRDPGTDTQYF. Written as DNA, the CDR3 is TGTGCCAGCAGCCTAGACCCCCGGGACCCAGGCACAGATACGCAGTATTTT.

The rearrangement joins TRBV5-6 to TRBJ2-1, with D tentatively TRBD2 (6 bases). Germline loops: CDR1 SGHDT, CDR2 YYEEEE. Trimming removed 6 bases at V and 6 bases at J, with 16 bases between. CDR3 length: 14 amino acids. CDR3 amino acids: CASNEGSGPNEQFF. CDR3 bases: TGTGCCAGCAACGAGGGGAGCGGGCCCAATGAGCAGTTCTTC.

The rearrangement uses TRBV7-7 and TRBJ2-5, with 8 bases lining up with TRBD2. The CDR3 is 16 residues long. With 6 bases clipped from V and 2 bases from J, the junction kept 11 bases outside the gene matches. Germline CDR1 reads SSHAT; CDR2 reads FNYEAQ (reference sequence). The CDR3 region has the DNA TGTGCCAGCAGACCCGGGGGGCTAGCGGGTCAAGAGACCCAGTACTTC. As protein: CASRPGGLAGQETQYF.

This chain links TRBV25-1 with TRBJ1-1, with TRBD1 matching over 9 bases. The CDR3 runs to 14 residues. V lost 4 bases and J lost 1; bases outside the gene matches: 1. The germline gives CDR1 MGHDK, CDR2 SYGVNS. The DNA for the CDR3 is TGTGCCAGCAGTGGGGACAGGGCGAACACTGAAGCTTTCTTT. Translated: CASSGDRANTEAFF.

The genes are TRBV5-6 and TRBJ2-1, with D perhaps being TRBD1 or TRBD2 (5 bases each). V was trimmed by 1 base and J by 4 bases, leaving 24 bases between them. The CDR3 has 19 residues. Germline CDR1 reads SGHDT; CDR2 reads YYEEEE. CDR3 nucleotide sequence: TGTGCCAGCAGCTTGAAAAAGGAACCTAGCAAAGGGGCTTACAATGAGCAGTTCTTC. Residues: CASSLKKEPSKGAYNEQFF.

This chain connects TRBV9 to TRBJ1-1; D gene unclear. Germline V gives CDR1 SGDLS, CDR2 YYNGEE. V was trimmed by 0 bases and J by 0 bases, leaving 9 bases between them. The CDR3 is 15 amino acids. The CDR3: CASSVAGIMNTEAFF. The CDR3, as DNA: TGTGCCAGCAGCGTAGCCGGGATCATGAACACTGAAGCTTTCTTT.